This T cell receptor beta chain was identified in a study of T cells in Graves' hyperthyroidism and ophthalmopathy. What was amplified from RNA transcripts were TCR beta CDR3 regions. HTBI primers were employed in a first-round RT-PCR of the TCR CDR3. TCRdb processed the multiplex PCR reads anew with MiXCR; each CDR3 protein has one entry. The top ten hold roughly 30% of the sample, which has about 290,000 distinct CDR3 sequences, roughly 15% seen once. The CDR3 is 14 amino acids. Germline-derived CDR1 and CDR2 are ENHRY and SYGVKD. V lost 0 bases and J 6 bases, leaving 11 bases between the germline ends.

Input material: blood. The receptor's source is a woman between 50 and 59 years old with Graves' hyperthyroidism that later progressed to Graves' ophthalmopathy. The chain carries TRBV10-3 and TRBJ1-1, with TRBD1 as a possible D gene (6 bases). In DNA, the CDR3 is TGTGCCATCAGTGAGTCAACAGGGTACGCTGAAGCTTTCTTT. The encoded protein is CAISESTGYAEAFF.